This TCR beta chain was recorded in a study of T cell repertoires in cytomegalovirus infection. Study-level information: It was the public TCR beta signatures that indicated both CMV infection and matching HLA type.

Details on this clonotype: Its specificity is unknown.

TCRdb reanalysed the reads using MiXCR and keeps one entry per CDR3 protein. The table shows roughly 130,000 distinct CDR3 sequences, with approximately 9.2% occurring only once. Study-wide points: Dominant in the ex vivo response were TCR beta clonotypes restricted by HLA-C and specific for CMV. Using cumulative public TCR beta family frequency, the authors identified those who carried CMV together with the relevant HLA.

CDR3 size: 10 residues. The V gene's germline CDR1 is SQVTM and CDR2 ANQGSEA. V dropped 3 bases and J dropped 15 bases, with 13 bases sitting between them. The source is a human donor in good health (CMV status not recorded). Some clones in this sample may be carry-over from other donors' samples. The chain carries TRBV29-1 and TRBJ2-3; TRBD2 is a possible D gene (5 bases). Sequences were obtained from PBMCs. The CDR3 sequence is CSVEVASGYF. CDR3 coding DNA: TGCAGCGTTGAGGTGGCCTCGGGATATTTT.